The T cell receptor beta chain under discussion was sequenced for a study of spatial heterogeneity in lung cancer. TCRdb independently ran MiXCR on the 5' RACE reads; one entry per CDR3 protein. Found here are some 7,700 distinct CDR3 sequences, around 15% of them singletons; the top ten hold about 15%. The CDR3 consists of 13 residues. V dropped 0 bases and J dropped 4 bases, with 3 bases sitting between them. The germline V gene encodes CDR1 LNHDA and CDR2 SQIVND (reference sequence). Time point reported: sample taken at primary tumor resection. Sequencing of whole RNA from tumor, nontumor lung or frozen PBMC involved no sorting. This clonotype has more than one count but fewer than ten.

This chain uses TRBV19 with TRBJ2-2; no firm D call. This TCR derives from a male donor with early-stage non-small cell lung cancer. The sequencing here drew on normal lung tissue next to the tumor, taken at surgery. The CDR3 here is CASSIDVTGELFF. In DNA, the CDR3 is TGTGCCAGTAGTATAGATGTCACCGGGGAGCTGTTTTTT. The complete variable domain, with remaining parts taken from reference TRBV19 and TRBJ2-2, reads DGGITQSPKYLFRKEGQNVTLSCEQNLNHDAMYWYRQDPGQGLRLIYYSQIVNDFQKGDIAEGYSVSREKKESFPLTVTSAQKNPTAFYLCASSIDVTGELFFGEGSRLTVL.